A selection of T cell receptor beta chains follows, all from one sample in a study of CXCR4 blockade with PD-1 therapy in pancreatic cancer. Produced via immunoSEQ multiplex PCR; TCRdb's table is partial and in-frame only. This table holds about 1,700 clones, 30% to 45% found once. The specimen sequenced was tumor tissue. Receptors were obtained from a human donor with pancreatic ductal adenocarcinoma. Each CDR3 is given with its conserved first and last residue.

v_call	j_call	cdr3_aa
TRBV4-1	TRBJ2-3	CASSQAGTDTQYF
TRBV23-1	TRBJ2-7	CASSLGLANEQYF
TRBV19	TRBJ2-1	CASSSTRYNEQFF
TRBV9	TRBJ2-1	CASSVLAGPDNEQFF
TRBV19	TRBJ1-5	CASNTKGGVPQHF
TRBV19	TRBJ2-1	CASSSERYNEQFF
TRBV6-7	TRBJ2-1	CASSHPHSSGEQFF
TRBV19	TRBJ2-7	CATNRQPGYEQYF
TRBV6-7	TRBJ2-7	CASTLQVSYEQYF
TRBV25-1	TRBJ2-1	CASSEGRGYNEQFF
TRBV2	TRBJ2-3	CASSSAGGLDTQYF
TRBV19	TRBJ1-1	CASTSKGNMNTEAFF
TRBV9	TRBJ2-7	CASSVGESSYEQYF
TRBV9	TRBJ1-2	CASSVARGSDGYTF
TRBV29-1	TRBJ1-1	CSVRGMNTEAFF
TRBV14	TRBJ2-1	CASSQVLASEQFF
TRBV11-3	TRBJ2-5	CASSPRPGEETQYF
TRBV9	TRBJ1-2	CASSANQRNFAGLLLYTF
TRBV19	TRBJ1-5	CASSTTGIPYSNQPQHF
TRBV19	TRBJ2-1	CASSIDYSASGRQEQFF
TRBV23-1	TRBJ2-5	CASSQGSRDVETQYF
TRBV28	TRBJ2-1	CASSPSRGIRHEQFF
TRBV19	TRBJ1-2	CASSPAVNYGYTF
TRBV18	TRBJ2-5	CASSPGGDETQYF
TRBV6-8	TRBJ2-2	CASRLAGGQFGGELFF
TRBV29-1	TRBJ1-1	CSVRTGGIEAFF
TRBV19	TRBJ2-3	CASSPTGTDTQYF
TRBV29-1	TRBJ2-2	CSVDDGAKNTGELFF
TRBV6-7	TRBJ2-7	CASRPLSGGDYEQYF
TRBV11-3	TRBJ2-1	CASSLYRDPFNEQFF
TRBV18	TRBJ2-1	CASSPWQGANNEQFF
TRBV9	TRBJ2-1	CASSPPSGTYNEQFF
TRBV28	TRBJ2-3	CASREEVPTDTQYF
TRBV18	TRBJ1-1	CASSPDKTTEAFF
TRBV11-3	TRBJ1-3	CASSATGYGNTIYF
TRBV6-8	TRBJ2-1	CASTRTGKGNEQFF
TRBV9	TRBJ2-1	CASSVSGGAGVYNEQFF
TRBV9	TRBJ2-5	CASSVEGEGETQYF
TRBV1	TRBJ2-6	CASSQDYGTGANVLTF
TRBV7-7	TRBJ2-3	CASSLGSSTDTQYF
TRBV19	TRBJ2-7	CASSIGDRGTREQYF
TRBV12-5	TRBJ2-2	CASGTGDPNTGELFF
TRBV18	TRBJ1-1	CASSPRLGTGIDTEAFF
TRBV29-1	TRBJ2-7	CSVGGGLSAYEQYF